This T cell receptor beta chain was identified in a study of regulatory T cells in long-lasting Graves disease. Study-wide results and caveats: Newly diagnosed disease favored TRBV20-1 and TRBJ2-1 over persistent disease. A limited number of samples was an acknowledged limitation.

The ends were cut back, 1 base at V and 2 bases at J, with 11 bases in the middle. The germline gives CDR1 LNHNV, CDR2 YYDKDF (reference sequence). This CDR3 has 15 amino acids. About this clonotype itself: The antigen is undetermined.

Arm-PCR with iRepertoire HTBI primers amplified the CDR3 regions for these TCR beta libraries. TCRdb recomputed calls from the multiplex PCR reads with MiXCR, one row per CDR3 protein. The sample contains about 660,000 distinct CDR3 sequences, roughly 30% of which appear only once. Time point meaning: persistent/refractory GD, antithyroid drugs over 5 years with positive TRAb. RNA isolated from PBMCs was used to make the TCR library. Around 9 milliliters of peripheral blood were drawn into EDTA tubes. The sample in question was peripheral blood mononuclear cells (PBMCs), obtained when the disease was refractory, from a patient treated with antithyroid drugs. The sequence was collected from a female donor with Graves disease. The gene calls are TRBV15 and TRBJ1-2; TRBD1 is a possible D gene (6 bases). CDR3: CATSRGGGVNYGYTF. CDR3 DNA sequence: TGTGCCACCAGCAGAGGCGGGGGCGTCAACTATGGCTACACCTTC. The variable domain in full, with the rest retrieved from reference TRBV15 and TRBJ1-2, is DAMVIQNPRYQVTQFGKPVTLSCSQTLNHNVMYWYQQKSSQAPKLLFHYYDKDFNNEADTPDNFQSRRPNTSFCFLDIRSPGLGDTAMYLCATSRGGGVNYGYTFGSGTRLTVV.